This T cell receptor beta chain was found in a study of regulatory T cells in long-lasting Graves disease. Regarding time point: newly diagnosed GD, antithyroid drugs for less than 3 months. The TCR library was made from RNA that had been extracted from PBMCs in TRIzol. Looked up from germline, CDR1 is SEHNR and CDR2 is FQNEAQ (reference sequence). The length of the CDR3 is 14 residues. With 6 bases removed from V and 6 bases from J, the gap between germline ends came to 15 bases. Findings and limits, study-wide: Persistent disease samples used TRBV28, TRBJ1-2 and TRBJ2-5 preferentially.

To make TCR beta libraries, researchers used iRepertoire HTBI primers and Arm-PCR of CDR3 regions. One entry per CDR3 protein, called by TCRdb with MiXCR from the multiplex PCR reads. The repertoire has about 530,000 distinct CDR3 sequences, roughly a sixth of them found once; the top ten carry approximately 25%. For this clonotype: The antigen remains unidentified.

These data also formed part of another study, on T cells in Graves' hyperthyroidism and ophthalmopathy.

This sequence originates from a woman aged 40 to 65 with Graves disease. The sample here was peripheral blood mononuclear cells (PBMCs), taken at new diagnosis, from a patient treated with antithyroid drugs. The chain has TRBV7-9 and TRBJ2-1; D ambiguous. The CDR3 bases are TGTGCCAGCAGAACACCCCTGCCTACCAATGAGCAGTTCTTC. Protein: CASRTPLPTNEQFF.